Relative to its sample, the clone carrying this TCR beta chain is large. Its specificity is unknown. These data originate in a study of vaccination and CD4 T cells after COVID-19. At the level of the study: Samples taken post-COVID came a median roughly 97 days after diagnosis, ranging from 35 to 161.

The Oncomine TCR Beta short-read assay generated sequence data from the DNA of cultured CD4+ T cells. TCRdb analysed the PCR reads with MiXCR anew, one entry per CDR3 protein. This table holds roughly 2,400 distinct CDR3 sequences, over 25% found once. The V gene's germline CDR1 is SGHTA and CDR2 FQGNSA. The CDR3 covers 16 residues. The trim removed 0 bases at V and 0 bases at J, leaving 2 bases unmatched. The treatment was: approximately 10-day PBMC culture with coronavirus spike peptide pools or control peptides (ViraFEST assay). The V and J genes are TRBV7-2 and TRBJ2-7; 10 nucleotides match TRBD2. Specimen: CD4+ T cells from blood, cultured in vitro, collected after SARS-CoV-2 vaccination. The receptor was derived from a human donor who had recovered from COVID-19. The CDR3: CASSLAASGSSYEQYF. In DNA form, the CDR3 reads TGTGCCAGCAGCTTAGCGGCTAGCGGGAGCTCCTACGAGCAGTACTTC.